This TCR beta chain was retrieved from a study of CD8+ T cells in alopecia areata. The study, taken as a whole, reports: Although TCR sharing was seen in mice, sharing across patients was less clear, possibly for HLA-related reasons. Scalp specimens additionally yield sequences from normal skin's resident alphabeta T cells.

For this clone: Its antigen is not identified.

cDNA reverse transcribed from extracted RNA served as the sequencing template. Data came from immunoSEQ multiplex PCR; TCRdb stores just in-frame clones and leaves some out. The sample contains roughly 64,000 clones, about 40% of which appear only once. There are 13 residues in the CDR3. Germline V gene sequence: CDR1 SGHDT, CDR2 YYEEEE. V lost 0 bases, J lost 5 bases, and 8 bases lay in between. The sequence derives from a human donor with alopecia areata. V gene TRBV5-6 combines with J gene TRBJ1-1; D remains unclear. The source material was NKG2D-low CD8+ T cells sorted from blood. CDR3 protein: CASSLGIRTEAFF. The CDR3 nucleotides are TGTGCCAGCAGCTTGGGGATTCGGACTGAAGCTTTCTTT.